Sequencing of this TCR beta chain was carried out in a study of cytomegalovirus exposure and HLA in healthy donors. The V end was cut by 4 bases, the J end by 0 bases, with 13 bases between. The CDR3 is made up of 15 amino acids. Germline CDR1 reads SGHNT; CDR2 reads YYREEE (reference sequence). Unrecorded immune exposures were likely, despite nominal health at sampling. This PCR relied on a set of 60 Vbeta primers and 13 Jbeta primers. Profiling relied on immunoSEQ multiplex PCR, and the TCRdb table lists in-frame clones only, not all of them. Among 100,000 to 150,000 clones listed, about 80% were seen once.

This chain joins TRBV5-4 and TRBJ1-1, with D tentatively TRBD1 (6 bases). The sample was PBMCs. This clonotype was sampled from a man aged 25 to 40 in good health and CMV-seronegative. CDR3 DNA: TGTGCCAGCAGCCCGGCGGGGGGCATGAACACTGAAGCTTTCTTT. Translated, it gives CASSPAGGMNTEAFF.